These T cell receptor beta chains were read from a single sample in a study of blood T cell repertoires in COVID-19. The repertoire was sequenced with immunoSEQ multiplex PCR; TCRdb's copy has only in-frame clones and lacks some. This sample has nearly 300,000 clones, with about 88% found just once. The sequencing sample was made of peripheral blood. The receptors derive from a human donor with COVID-19, enrolled during active disease. The donor label of this sample is uncertain. Each CDR3 is given with its conserved first and last residue. Each record gives: J gene, V gene, CDR3 protein.

>TRBJ2-3|TRBV5-5
CASSRRQESTDTQYF
>TRBJ2-5|TRBV19
CASSIGGRSETQYF
>TRBJ1-5|TRBV4-3
CASSQDTGGRQPQHF
>TRBJ2-1|TRBV4-1
CASSPGMAVGEQFF
>TRBJ2-1|TRBV27
CASNLAGGPYNEQFF
>TRBJ2-3|TRBV12-5
CASGLSTGEDTQYF
>TRBJ2-7|TRBV4-3
CASSQSGQGPGEQYF
>TRBJ1-4|TRBV5-5
CASSSLGGPQTNNEKLFF
>TRBJ2-5|TRBV2
CASNTGLQETQYF
>TRBJ2-1|TRBV3-1/TRBV3-2
CASSLGLAGGLGSYNEQFF
>TRBJ1-5|TRBV6-5
CATEQGAGGNQPQHF
>TRBJ2-7|TRBV6-8
CASPRLRTSGNHEQYF
>TRBJ2-7|TRBV27
CASSSLLANLYEQYF
>TRBJ2-5|TRBV4-1
CASSPTGGLYQETQYF
>TRBJ1-1|TRBV4-2
CASSHPAGGTNTEAFF
>TRBJ1-3|TRBV9
CASSVYGPRIYF
>TRBJ2-7|TRBV6-5
CASRLGVTEYEQYF
>TRBJ1-1|TRBV9
CASTETGTGEAFF
>TRBJ1-2|TRBV3-1/TRBV3-2
CASSQDVGGFNYGYTF
>TRBJ1-1|TRBV25-1
CASQTGGRYTEAFF
>TRBJ1-5|TRBV6-4
CAGNGTGSNIPYSNQPQHF
>TRBJ1-1|TRBV6-5
CASSYDSATEAFF
>TRBJ2-2|TRBV6-4
CASSEEGVGELFF
>TRBJ2-1|TRBV11-3
CASSLEINYEQFF
>TRBJ1-5|TRBV7-3
CASRTTGYNQPQHF
>TRBJ2-1|TRBV4-3
CASSQNSGPGYNEQFF
>TRBJ2-1|TRBV2
CASRSGRGTNEQFF
>TRBJ1-3|TRBV28
CASSLSSGGNTIYF
>TRBJ2-7|TRBV6-6
CASRPTSGRTNEQYF
>TRBJ2-7|TRBV5-6
CASSLIAGGSYEQYF
>TRBJ1-2|TRBV28
CASSSQDGAHLSVYTF
>TRBJ2-3|TRBV3-1/TRBV3-2
CASSLRTGGYTDTQYF
>TRBJ2-7|TRBV15
CATSITGTGNMDEQYF
>TRBJ1-2|TRBV11-2
CASSLDGVSGGYGYTF
>TRBJ2-1|TRBV7-6
CASSLDLAGGPYEQFF
>TRBJ2-1|TRBV19
CASSIAGASYNEQFF
>TRBJ1-2|TRBV7-8
CASSLDLGRSGYTF
>TRBJ1-2|TRBV27
CASSGRAYTGGDYGYTF
>TRBJ1-2|TRBV29-1
CSGGTGGDGYTF
>TRBJ2-7|TRBV2
CASSADRRGSGGGLMYEQYF
>TRBJ2-5|TRBV9
CASSEGDRAETQYF
>TRBJ2-7|TRBV5-1
CASSGTGGPYEQYF
>TRBJ2-7|TRBV6-2/TRBV6-3
CASSYGGLAGSVSYEQYF